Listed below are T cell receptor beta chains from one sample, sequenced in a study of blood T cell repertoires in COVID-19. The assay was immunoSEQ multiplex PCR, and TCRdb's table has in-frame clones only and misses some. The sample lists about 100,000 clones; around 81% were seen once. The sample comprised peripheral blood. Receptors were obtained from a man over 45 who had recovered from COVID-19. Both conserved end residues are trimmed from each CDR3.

ATSEYSGELF TRBJ2-2 TRBV24-1
ASSSRGGVGGSPLH TRBJ1-6 TRBV5-4
AWSASTGLLGYEQY TRBJ2-7 TRBV30
ASSEGGRRTEAF TRBJ1-1 TRBV6-1
ASSYGPGRGEQY TRBJ2-7 TRBV6-5
AIRRPGTQTTDTQY TRBJ2-3 TRBV10-3
ASSTQEPYNEQF TRBJ2-1 TRBV5-1
ASSRELTYEQY TRBJ2-7 TRBV19
ASRLTGILGTEAF TRBJ1-1 TRBV11-2
SVGGTNQETQY TRBJ2-5 TRBV29-1
ASSLGSGSSTDTQY TRBJ2-3 TRBV5-4
ASSRQGDYGYT TRBJ1-2 TRBV6-2/TRBV6-3
ASGSGGTYEQY TRBJ2-7 TRBV3-1/TRBV3-2
AWTPPGYPSRVF TRBJ1-4 TRBV30
ASRSRAGENTEAF TRBJ1-1 TRBV19
ASSISGTSGSGETQY TRBJ2-5 TRBV11-2
ASSQARGWEQY TRBJ2-7 TRBV7-3
ASSQYHMSNQPQH TRBJ1-5 TRBV3-1/TRBV3-2
ASSSGLTAETQY TRBJ2-5 TRBV5-4
ATRRDRDIYEQY TRBJ2-7 TRBV5-1